The 2 T cell receptor beta chains below were found in one sample sequenced in a study of cytomegalovirus exposure and HLA in healthy donors (TCRdb year 2017). Receptor amplification or capture employed the immunoSEQ multiplex PCR assay. The multiplex PCR relied on a mix of 60 forward primers for TCR Vbeta segments and 13 reverse primers for TCR Jbeta segments. The clones in this table, taken by TCRdb from immuneACCESS, are in-frame only. Not every clone is retained; where verified, under half of the shortfall comes from an unresolved V gene, and the cause of the rest is unknown. The sample table shows over 80,000 clones, and 81% are seen once. The ten largest clones capture roughly 5.1% of the sample. Sequencing was carried out using PBMCs. The receptors stem from a man aged 35 to 55 in good health and CMV-seropositive.

The genes are TRBV25-1 and TRBJ2-1; D remains ambiguous. Between the trimmed V and J ends, which lost 10 bases and 2 bases, there was a span of 21 bases. The CDR3 loop spans 16 amino acids. Germline CDR1 is MGHDK and CDR2 is SYGVNS. DNA of the CDR3: TGTGCCACCACCCCCTTGGCAGGAAGACCCTACAATGAGCAGTTCTTC. Protein sequence: CATTPLAGRPYNEQFF.

The chain carries TRBV16 and TRBJ1-1, with D hard to call. Trimming stripped 4 bases from V and 4 bases from J, with 7 bases between. CDR3 length equals 12 residues. Germline CDR1 KGHSY, CDR2 FQNENV. CDR3 residues: CASSLRLTEAFF. CDR3 DNA sequence: TGTGCCAGCAGCCTACGACTCACTGAAGCTTTCTTT.